Each of the 27 T cell receptor beta chains below was sequenced from the same sample in a study of T cell responses to AZD1222 COVID-19 vaccine (dated by TCRdb to about 2021). The time point label on this specimen signifies: about 28 days (+/-7) after the second vaccine dose. The library came from the immunoSEQ multiplex PCR assay. TCRdb re-hosts the immuneACCESS table, in-frame sequences only. Its copies lack some clones; in the studies checked, an unresolved V gene accounts for under half of them, and the cause for the rest is not known. For this sample the table gives 120,000 to 150,000 clones, of which about 88% were detected only once. The ten biggest clones cover 2.5% to 3.5% of the sample. Sequenced here: peripheral blood, sampled 28 days after the second AZD1222 dose. The receptor set was obtained from an adult who received the AZD1222 COVID-19 vaccine.

V is TRBV6-2 or TRBV6-3 and J is TRBJ2-7; 8 bases map to TRBD1. The germline V gene has CDR1 MNHEY and CDR2 SVGEGT. This CDR3 is 17 amino acids long. V lost 2 bases, J lost 4 bases, and 13 bases stayed unmatched. CDR3 DNA sequence: TGTGCCAGCAGTTACACCGGACAGGGAAAGACAAGTTACGAGCAGTACTTC. Its translation: CASSYTGQGKTSYEQYF.

The gene calls are TRBV5-4 and TRBJ1-3, with D maybe TRBD1 (5 bases). The V gene's germline CDR1 is SGHNT and CDR2 YYREEE (reference sequence). V gave up 2 bases and J gave up 4 bases, with 10 bases separating them. The CDR3 consists of 14 residues. The CDR3 loop reads CASSLAGPGNTIYF. The CDR3 coding sequence is TGTGCCAGCAGCTTAGCGGGGCCCGGAAACACCATATATTTT.

In this sample, this clone turned up a few times. V and J are TRBV29-1 and TRBJ2-7; 10 bases line up with TRBD1. From germline, CDR1 is SQVTM and CDR2 ANQGSEA. The CDR3 loop spans 12 amino acids. V was pared by 5 bases and J by 7 bases, with 5 bases of the junction left unmatched. The DNA of the CDR3 is TGCAGCGTTCCACGGACAGGGGGGGAGCAGTACTTC. Residues: CSVPRTGGEQYF.

J is TRBJ2-5 and V is TRBV2; TRBD2 agrees at 9 bases. Germline assignment: CDR1 SNHLY and CDR2 FYNNEI. J lost 5 bases, V lost 7 bases, and 20 bases had no gene match. CDR3 length: 18 residues. The chain's CDR3 is CASKEASGAIAGGETQYF. In nucleotides, the CDR3 is TGTGCCAGCAAGGAGGCTAGCGGGGCTATCGCGGGTGGGGAGACCCAGTACTTC.

V usage is TRBV20-1 and J usage is TRBJ2-6, with a weak D call TRBD2 (7 bases). The CDR3 totals 15 residues. V lost 3 bases and J 8 bases, leaving 17 bases between the germline ends. The germline V gene has CDR1 DFQATT and CDR2 SNEGSKA (reference sequence). The CDR3: CSASFRGGAPNVLTF. CDR3 sequence (DNA): TGCAGTGCTAGTTTTAGGGGGGGTGCCCCCAACGTCCTGACTTTC.

V and J are TRBV19 and TRBJ2-3; the D gene is possibly TRBD2 (6 bases). Deletions cut 6 bases from V and 2 bases from J, with 18 bases between. The CDR3 has 16 amino acids. Germline CDR1 LNHDA, CDR2 SQIVND (reference sequence). CDR3 DNA: TGTGCCAGTAGGCACCTCCGCGGGGAATTCACAGATACGCAGTATTTT. This translates into CASRHLRGEFTDTQYF.

This clone was found a few times. This chain links TRBV27 with TRBJ2-7; TRBD1 matches 8 bases. This CDR3 spans 14 amino acids. V was pared by 5 bases and J by 3 bases, with 6 bases of the junction left unmatched. The germline CDR1 and CDR2 sequences are MNHEY and SMNVEV (reference sequence). The CDR3 here is CASSRQGTYYEQYF. CDR3 bases: TGTGCCAGCAGTAGACAGGGGACCTACTACGAGCAGTACTTC.

The chain employs TRBV12-5 and TRBJ1-1, with 8 bases aligning to TRBD1. In germline, CDR1 is LGHNT, CDR2 FRNRAP. The CDR3 spans 13 residues. The J segment lost 12 bases and the V segment lost 7 bases, leaving 13 bases of the junction unmatched. The CDR3 sequence: CASAVIEQGGTFF. Here the CDR3 DNA reads TGTGCTAGTGCCGTTATCGAACAGGGGGGGACTTTCTTT.

CDR3 residues: CASGTRLTLAKNIQYF. The CDR3 DNA follows: TGTGCCAGCGGAACTAGGCTAACTCTAGCCAAAAACATTCAGTACTTC. The chain combines TRBV5-8 with TRBJ2-4; tentatively, D is TRBD2 (5 bases). CDR1 is SGHTS, CDR2 YDEGEE, per germline. Trimming left V 7 bases short and J 0 bases short, with 17 bases between. The CDR3 loop spans 16 amino acids.

The chain recombines TRBV3-1 (or the pseudogene TRBV3-2) with TRBJ2-1, with TRBD2 matching 11 bases. The CDR3 is made up of 16 amino acids. Per germline, CDR1 LGHDT and CDR2 YNNKEL (reference sequence). V lost 3 bases and J lost 2; bases outside the gene matches: 3. In DNA form, the CDR3 reads TGTGCCAGCAGCCAGGATAGCGGGGGGGCCTACAATGAGCAGTTCTTC. Translation gives CASSQDSGGAYNEQFF.

This chain connects TRBV28 to TRBJ2-7, with D possibly TRBD1 on 7 matching bases. The CDR3 covers 15 residues. Germline CDR1 MDHEN, CDR2 SYDVKM. The germline V and J ends were trimmed by 7 bases and 3 bases, with 19 bases remaining between them. Written as DNA, the CDR3 is TGTGCCAGCACCGGCAGGGGGGCGGGAAACTACGAGCAGTACTTC. Translation: CASTGRGAGNYEQYF.

This chain connects TRBV28 to TRBJ2-5; possible D gene TRBD1, 5 bases. CDR1 MDHEN and CDR2 SYDVKM come from the germline V gene. The CDR3 loop spans 13 amino acids. Trimming left V 2 bases short and J 8 bases short, with 12 bases between. CDR3 bases: TGTGCCAGCAGTTTAGGGGCCAGGCCCACCCAGTACTTC. Protein product: CASSLGARPTQYF.

The rearrangement uses TRBV30 and TRBJ1-1; D unresolved. The CDR3 loop spans 14 amino acids. Trimming left V 2 bases short and J 2 bases short, with 12 bases between. CDR1 and CDR2 (germline): GTSNPN, SVGIG (reference sequence). In DNA form, the CDR3 reads TGTGCCTGGAGTCTCGCAACGCGAAACACTGAAGCTTTCTTT. Amino acid sequence: CAWSLATRNTEAFF.

The rearrangement links TRBV15 to TRBJ1-2, with D maybe TRBD1 (6 bases). Germline CDR1 reads LNHNV; CDR2 reads YYDKDF (reference sequence). V gave up 0 bases and J gave up 6 bases, with 14 bases separating them. The CDR3 is made up of 15 amino acids. CDR3 DNA sequence: TGTGCCACCAGCAGAGAATTGATGGGGGGCCATGGCTACACCTTC. Protein: CATSRELMGGHGYTF.

The DNA for the CDR3 is TGTGCCAGCAGCTCGCGGGTGAGGGGTGAAGCTTTCTTT. Translation gives CASSSRVRGEAFF. This sequence joins TRBV14 and TRBJ1-1; maybe TRBD1 (5 bases). V shed 5 bases and J shed 7 bases, with 14 bases lying between them. Germline lookup yields CDR1 SGHDN and CDR2 FVKESK. This CDR3 region has 13 residues.

The V gene is TRBV28, the J gene TRBJ1-2; the D gene is possibly TRBD1 (5 bases). Germline V gives CDR1 MDHEN, CDR2 SYDVKM. The CDR3 contains 14 residues. Between the trimmed V and J ends, which lost 6 bases and 8 bases, there was a span of 19 bases. The CDR3 coding sequence is TGTGCCAGCAGCTCCCGTGGGGGGGTTGGCGGCTACACCTTC. Amino acid sequence: CASSSRGGVGGYTF.

This clone came up once. This sequence joins TRBV19 and TRBJ1-4; D remains unclear. Trimming stripped 2 bases from V and 9 bases from J, with 13 bases between. This CDR3 is built from 14 residues. The germline V gene has CDR1 LNHDA and CDR2 SQIVND (reference sequence). The CDR3 region has the DNA TGTGCCAGTAGTATAAGGGAGAAGGGCCAAAAACTGTTTTTT. The encoded protein is CASSIREKGQKLFF.

This rearrangement joins TRBV2 to TRBJ1-2; 11 bases map to TRBD1. The trim removed 7 bases at V and 4 bases at J, leaving 5 bases unmatched. Germline-derived CDR1 and CDR2 are SNHLY and FYNNEI. There are 14 residues in the CDR3. DNA for the CDR3: TGTGCCAGCACCTGGGACAGGGGGGGCTATGGCTACACCTTC. This encodes CASTWDRGGYGYTF.

The CDR3 nucleotides are TGTGCCAGCAGCTCCACAACGAACACTGAAGCTTTCTTT. Translated, it gives CASSSTTNTEAFF. The rearrangement joins TRBV7-3 to TRBJ1-1, with D hard to call. Per germline, CDR1 SGHTA and CDR2 FQGTGA. The CDR3 is 13 amino acids. V lost 4 bases, J lost 1 base, and 7 bases lay in between.

The V and J genes are TRBV19 and TRBJ1-3; D is ambiguous. The CDR3 runs 15 residues. Germline assignment: CDR1 LNHDA and CDR2 SQIVND (reference sequence). Between the trimmed V and J ends, which lost 7 bases and 0 bases, there was a span of 13 bases. Written as DNA, the CDR3 is TGTGCCAGTACTGAATTATCTAGCTCTGGAAACACCATATATTTT. Protein sequence: CASTELSSSGNTIYF.

The J gene is TRBJ2-2, the V gene TRBV7-8, with D uncertain. Deletions cut 3 bases from V and 3 bases from J, with 5 bases between. The CDR3 consists of 13 residues. From germline, CDR1 is SGHVS and CDR2 FQNEAQ. The CDR3 DNA follows: TGTGCCAGCAGCTTGGCGGACACCGGGGAGCTGTTTTTT. It specifies CASSLADTGELFF.

The chain links TRBV6-5 to TRBJ1-5; tentative D call: TRBD1 (5 bases). The CDR3 sequence is 13 residues long. CDR1 and CDR2 from the germline V gene are MNHEY and SVGAGI. V was clipped by 10 bases and J by 6 bases, with 16 bases between them. CDR3 DNA sequence: TGTGCCACGGATTTTGTAAGGGGTCAGCCCCAGCATTTT. Amino acid sequence: CATDFVRGQPQHF.

J is TRBJ1-1 and V is TRBV6-5, with a possible D match to TRBD1 (6 bases). From germline, CDR1 is MNHEY and CDR2 SVGAGI. The CDR3 spans 13 residues. The V end was cut by 5 bases, the J end by 2 bases, with 9 bases between. Written as DNA, the CDR3 is TGTGCCAGCAGTAGGGACACAAACACTGAAGCTTTCTTT. It encodes CASSRDTNTEAFF.

V is TRBV19 and J is TRBJ1-1; the match to TRBD1 covers 7 bases. The CDR3 consists of 16 residues. Trimming cost V 3 bases and J 0 bases; bases outside gene matches: 7. CDR1 and CDR2 (germline): LNHDA, SQIVND (reference sequence). CDR3 sequence: CASSIDGQVMNTEAFF. The CDR3 coding sequence is TGTGCCAGTAGTATCGATGGACAGGTTATGAACACTGAAGCTTTCTTT.

There are a few counts of this clone. This chain links TRBV3-1 (or the pseudogene TRBV3-2) with TRBJ1-5, with D perhaps TRBD1 (6 bases). The CDR3 is made up of 14 amino acids. V was cut by 2 bases and J by 7 bases, with 12 bases left in between. Germline CDR1 reads LGHDT; CDR2 reads YNNKEL (reference sequence). This chain's CDR3 is CASSQNPGDQPQHF. Written as DNA, the CDR3 is TGTGCCAGCAGCCAAAACCCAGGGGACCAGCCCCAGCATTTT.

The CDR3 DNA follows: TGTGCCAGCAGCCGTTATAGGACAGGGGGCGCGTCTTTTGACACTGAAGCTTTCTTT. Translating gives CASSRYRTGGASFDTEAFF. The chain carries TRBV7-9 and TRBJ1-1; 11 positions agree with TRBD1. V shed 5 bases, J shed 3 bases, and the junction held 17 bases outside the gene matches. The CDR3 is made up of 19 amino acids. From germline, CDR1 is SEHNR and CDR2 FQNEAQ (reference sequence).

This clone appeared once. V and J are TRBV5-6 and TRBJ1-5; tentative D call: TRBD1 (5 bases). CDR1 SGHDT and CDR2 YYEEEE come from the germline V gene. The CDR3 is made up of 13 amino acids. V was pared by 2 bases and J by 3 bases, with 6 bases between. In DNA, the CDR3 is TGTGCCAGCAGCTTCAGGGACAATCAGCCCCAGCATTTT. This translates into CASSFRDNQPQHF.